This T cell receptor (beta chain) was captured in a study of blood T cell repertoires in COVID-19. Whole-study context: Donors in the United States, Italy and Spain gave samples during acute or convalescent COVID-19. The analysed material was cDNA or gDNA that came from T cells, B-cell-depleted T cells, or PBMCs.

The CDR3 runs 14 residues. Per germline, CDR1 SEHNR and CDR2 FQNEAQ (reference sequence). V was trimmed by 5 bases and J by 1 base, leaving 9 bases between them. Original analysis: Amplification of reference gene primers was used by the study to estimate nucleated cell counts. Data came from immunoSEQ multiplex PCR; TCRdb stores just in-frame clones and leaves some out. The DNA was the basis for D and trimming; V, J and clone size are from that table. The sample holds approximately 80,000 clones; approximately 86% are singletons and the top ten take roughly 5.4%. The sequence was collected from a man in his forties or fifties with acute or convalescent COVID-19. Sequencing was performed on peripheral blood. The V call is TRBV7-9, the J call TRBJ1-5; D is unclear. CDR3 nucleotides: TGTGCCAGCAGCATAGGCGGGAGCAATCAGCCCCAGCATTTT. Translated: CASSIGGSNQPQHF. Based on the CDR3 plus reference TRBV7-9 and TRBJ1-5, the full variable domain is DTGVSQNPRHKITKRGQNVTFRCDPISEHNRLYWYRQTLGQGPEFLTYFQNEAQLEKSRLLSDRFSAERPKGSFSTLEIQRTEQGDSAMYLCASSIGGSNQPQHFGDGTRLSIL.